This section outlines one T cell receptor beta chain sequence together with its context. Its antigen is still unknown. The germline gives CDR1 SGHAT, CDR2 FQNNGV. The CDR3 length is 15 residues. Trimming removed 4 bases from V and 4 bases from J; junction bases left unmatched: 5. These data originate in a study of T cell responses to AZD1222 COVID-19 vaccine. Across the study: Pooled together were second doses at about 4 or about 12 weeks.

Produced via immunoSEQ multiplex PCR; TCRdb's table is partial and in-frame only. Seen here are approximately 120,000 clones, roughly nine tenths observed once, and the top ten hold 7.5%. Broader study findings: Among spike-specific TCRs, nearly half reportedly target unmutated variant regions. Receipt of two AZD1222 doses was followed by a rise in Spike-specific TCR breadth and depth.

The sequence came from an adult in good health. This chain uses TRBV11-2 with TRBJ2-7; TRBD1 aligns across 12 bases. Specimen: peripheral blood, collected on day 0 of AZD1222 vaccination. Here the CDR3 reads CASSSRDRGPYEQYF. CDR3 bases: TGTGCCAGCAGCTCTAGGGACAGGGGGCCATACGAGCAGTACTTC.